The 7 T cell receptor beta chains presented below share a single source sample, sequenced in a study of vaccination and CD4 T cells after COVID-19. These receptors are not linked to any known antigen. Treatment described: approximately 11-day PBMC culture with coronavirus spike peptide pools or control peptides (ViraFEST assay). The study sequenced cultured CD4+ T cell DNA using the Oncomine TCR Beta short-read assay. TCRdb re-derived calls from the PCR reads in MiXCR, one entry per CDR3 protein. The profile shows 15,000 or so distinct CDR3 sequences, 30% to 45% of them singletons. Material: cultured CD4+ T cells from blood. The receptor source for this set is a human donor with COVID-19.

The V and J genes are TRBV7-2 and TRBJ2-3; the D is unclear. CDR1 SGHTA and CDR2 FQGNSA come from the germline V gene. The length of the CDR3 is 14 residues. Deletions cut 6 bases from V and 3 bases from J, with 13 bases between. CDR3 coding DNA: TGTGCCAGCAGAGCAGCTACCGGTACAGATACGCAGTATTTT. Amino acid sequence: CASRAATGTDTQYF.

This rearrangement joins TRBV12-3 or TRBV12-4 to TRBJ2-2; the D gene is possibly TRBD2 (7 bases). V was pared by 5 bases and J by 4 bases, with 14 bases between. This CDR3 is 15 amino acids long. The CDR3 protein is CASSVYGGPTGELFF. The CDR3 region has the DNA TGTGCCAGCAGTGTATACGGGGGGCCCACCGGGGAGCTGTTTTTT.

As DNA, the CDR3 is TGTGCCAGCAGTTTAAACGTACTCAGCGGAGCCTACGAGCAGTACTTC. Translating gives CASSLNVLSGAYEQYF. The chain carries TRBV27 and TRBJ2-7, with a weak D call TRBD2 (5 bases). There are 16 residues in the CDR3. Germline CDR1 is MNHEY and CDR2 is SMNVEV (reference sequence). V was cut by 2 bases and J by 2 bases, with 16 bases left in between.

The chain has TRBV28 and TRBJ2-5; D possibly uses TRBD1 or TRBD2 (6 bases each). The CDR3 sequence is 15 residues long. CDR1 and CDR2 from the germline V gene are MDHEN and SYDVKM. The V gene lost 2 bases and the J gene lost 5 bases, with 15 bases spanning the gap. The CDR3 DNA is TGTGCCAGCAGTTTAATGACCGGGGGCCGGGAGACCCAGTACTTC. It specifies CASSLMTGGRETQYF.

This clonotype was seen more than once but under ten times. The J gene is TRBJ2-3, the V gene TRBV7-9; 7 positions match TRBD1. This CDR3 contains 15 residues. CDR1 and CDR2 (germline): SEHNR, FQNEAQ (reference sequence). Trimming cost V 6 bases and J 2 bases; bases outside gene matches: 8. The CDR3 DNA sequence: TGTGCCAGCAGGTTACCCGGGACAGCCACAGATACGCAGTATTTT. Amino acid sequence: CASRLPGTATDTQYF. Supplemented by reference TRBV7-9 and TRBJ2-3, the full variable domain reads DTGVSQNPRHKITKRGQNVTFRCDPISEHNRLYWYRQTLGQGPEFLTYFQNEAQLEKSRLLSDRFSAERPKGSFSTLEIQRTEQGDSAMYLCASRLPGTATDTQYFGPGTRLTVL.

This clonotype was seen a few times. V gene TRBV7-9 combines with J gene TRBJ1-5; D is ambiguous. Per the germline V gene, CDR1 is SEHNR and CDR2 is FQNEAQ (reference sequence). CDR3 length: 13 residues. The V end lost 2 bases, the J end lost 4 bases, and 6 bases lay between the germline ends. This CDR3 reads CASSLTSNQPQHF. CDR3 nucleotide sequence: TGTGCCAGCAGCTTAACCTCTAATCAGCCCCAGCATTTT.

This clonotype was counted only a few times. The chain recombines TRBV6-5 with TRBJ2-2; 8 bases are shared with TRBD1. Germline values: CDR1 MNHEY, CDR2 SVGAGI. This CDR3 comprises 18 residues. After removal of 2 bases from V and 2 bases from J, the junction contained 10 bases not matched to a gene. The DNA of the CDR3 is TGTGCCAGCAGTTACCCGACTTCCGGGACAGGAAACACCGGGGAGCTGTTTTTT. This encodes CASSYPTSGTGNTGELFF.